This T cell receptor (beta chain) was retrieved from a study of cytomegalovirus exposure and HLA in healthy donors. The V gene's germline CDR1 is SGHRS and CDR2 YFSETQ. Trimming cost V 3 bases and J 6 bases; bases outside gene matches: 4. CDR3 length equals 15 residues. The PCR used 60 Vbeta and 13 Jbeta primers. Assay: immunoSEQ multiplex PCR; the TCRdb copy retains only in-frame clones and omits some. This table has around 130,000 clones, 80% appearing once. V is TRBV5-1 and J is TRBJ1-6; TRBD1 agrees at 9 bases. The material sequenced was PBMCs. The source is a man aged 25 to 45 in good health and CMV-seronegative. The CDR3 DNA reads as TGCGCCAGCAGCTGGGGACAGGGCCGTAATTCACCCCTCCACTTT. As protein: CASSWGQGRNSPLHF.